This note documents a single T cell receptor (beta chain) sequence. Its target is not known. These data come from a study of cytomegalovirus exposure and HLA in healthy donors. Study findings and constraints: For most TCR sequences rarity was the rule, although some public TCRs occurred in many donors. At a 0.05 false discovery rate, a later analysis found 18,000 or so TCR beta sequences to be associated with HLA alleles.

Germline V CDR1 and CDR2: SEHNR, FQNEAQ (reference sequence). V was clipped by 5 bases and J by 3 bases, with 10 bases between them. This CDR3 spans 13 amino acids. The PCR used 60 Vbeta and 13 Jbeta primers. Original data processing: It was a later analysis that counted about 80 million unique TCR beta chains, of which some 9.9 million were shared. Generated by immunoSEQ multiplex PCR, the TCRdb table keeps only in-frame clones and is missing some. V and J calls plus clone size are reproduced from that table; the DNA served to infer D and trimming. The table lists under 250,000 clones, less than 80% of them singletons.

This chain uses TRBV7-9 with TRBJ1-1; D is possibly TRBD1 (6 bases). This TCR was recovered from a woman aged 30 to 39 in good health and CMV-seropositive. Sequenced material: PBMCs. CDR3 in DNA: TGTGCCAGCAGCCACAGGGATCACACTGAAGCTTTCTTT. Translated, it gives CASSHRDHTEAFF.